There are a few counts of the clone carrying this T cell receptor beta chain. Per the germline V gene, CDR1 is LNHDA and CDR2 is SQIVND (reference sequence). The V and J ends lost 5 bases and 2 bases respectively, with 10 bases between them. CDR3 size: 14 residues. The data stem from a study of blood T cell repertoires in COVID-19. Study context: Samples taken during acute and convalescent COVID-19 were collected in the United States, Italy and Spain.

The data were produced by immunoSEQ multiplex PCR, yet TCRdb's version contains in-frame clones alone and is incomplete. The sample has roughly 150,000 clones; roughly 90% are singletons. This sequence joins TRBV19 and TRBJ1-3; weak D call: TRBD1 (6 bases). The specimen sequenced was peripheral blood. This receptor was obtained from a man in his sixties with active or convalescent COVID-19. This chain's CDR3 is CASSQGSTGNTIYF. The CDR3, as DNA: TGTGCCAGTAGTCAGGGGAGCACTGGAAACACCATATATTTT.